This TCR beta chain was observed in a study of blood T cell repertoires in COVID-19. Whole-study context: Researchers got acute and convalescent COVID-19 samples from the United States, Italy and Spain. PBMCs, B-cell-depleted T cells, or T cells provided the cDNA or gDNA that made up the material.

Original analysis: By means of reference gene primer amplification, nucleated cell counts were estimated. TCRdb keeps only in-frame clones here, not all; method: immunoSEQ multiplex PCR. V and J calls and clone size are as listed in that table; D and trimming were resolved from the DNA. Of roughly 150,000 clones in the sample, over 70% were seen once. The study drew participants aged about 18 to 89 years from about two dozen US areas. In germline, CDR1 is SGHTA, CDR2 FQGTGA. CDR3 size: 15 residues. V gave up 1 base and J gave up 4 bases; unmatched junction bases: 4. This clone has more than one count but fewer than ten.

The gene calls are TRBV7-3 and TRBJ2-5; 9 nucleotides match TRBD2. The sequenced sample consisted of PBMCs or T cells enriched from blood (not recorded which). The TCR originated in a woman in her 40s with acute COVID-19. This chain's CDR3 is CASSLMAGGGETQYF. DNA for the CDR3: TGTGCCAGCAGCTTAATGGCGGGAGGGGGAGAGACCCAGTACTTC.